This T cell receptor (beta chain) appears in the sequencing data of a study of CD8 T cells in Susac syndrome. This CDR3 has 13 amino acids. V lost 3 bases to trimming and J lost 8 bases, with 14 bases between them. CDR1 and CDR2 from the germline V gene are SQVTM and ANQGSEA. CD8+ and CD4+ T cells from blood underwent TCR beta sequencing. When the RNA was reverse transcribed, random hexamers were used with an input of about 0.5 to 1 ug. TCR beta CDR3 was amplified by immunoSEQ multiplex PCR. This amplification extended across 54 Vbeta and 13 Jbeta segments. MiXCR, run by TCRdb on the immunoSEQ multiplex PCR reads, gives a single entry per CDR3 protein. The repertoire includes about 250,000 distinct CDR3 sequences, roughly 93% of them detected once, and 0.07% to 0.09% sits in the top ten.

The receptor comes from a human donor with multiple sclerosis. Sample: CD4+ T cells from PBMCs. The J gene is TRBJ2-1, the V gene TRBV29-1; D perhaps matches TRBD1 (5 bases). CDR3 DNA: TGCAGCGTTGATCGGCCAGGGTCGCATGAGCAGTTCTTC. Its translation: CSVDRPGSHEQFF.